One TCR beta chain is described in this entry. Its specificity is not known. This sample was included in a study of CD8 T cells in ankylosing spondylitis. Study results and caveats: Reactive arthritis synovial fluid and blood were previously reported to contain some motif variants. The disease-linked clones had a CD8+ phenotype and low blood frequencies.

V trimming: 1 base; J trimming: 5 bases; junction bases outside the gene matches: 7. Per the germline V gene, CDR1 is KGHDR and CDR2 is SFDVKD. The CDR3 covers 16 residues. Using its own MiXCR run on the 5' RACE reads, TCRdb lists one record per CDR3 protein. The table records just over 300,000 distinct CDR3 sequences, around 20% of them present only once. The TCR sequence derives from a female donor with ankylosing spondylitis or in good health (not recorded which). This rearrangement joins TRBV24-1 to TRBJ2-1; 7 positions match TRBD2. The sequenced material came from blood, either unsorted or a sorted T cell fraction (not recorded which). The CDR3 nucleotides are TGTGCCACCAGTGATTTCGGCGGGAGACGTAACAATGAGCAGTTCTTC. Amino acids: CATSDFGGRRNNEQFF.